This T cell receptor beta chain was captured by sequencing in a study of T cells in tuberculosis. CDR3 size: 15 residues. Per germline, CDR1 SGHTA and CDR2 FQGNSA. V was clipped by 1 base and J by 9 bases; unmatched bases: 5. Study-wide results and caveats: Shorter CDR3-alpha in active tuberculosis partly drove smaller distances.

TCRdb's copy holds only in-frame clones and misses some; the assay was immunoSEQ multiplex PCR. The data show 37,000 or so clones, almost 95% seen once. Adolescents were screened for latent TB by skin test and IGRA. On average roughly 92,000 T cells per donor were immunosequenced. Concerning this clone itself: Its cognate antigen is unknown.

The material sequenced was PBMCs. The V call is TRBV7-2, the J call TRBJ1-6, with 8 bases fitting TRBD1. The clonotype comes from a donor aged 10-29 years with latent tuberculosis or without tuberculosis infection. Some clones in this sample may be carry-over from other donors' samples. Here the CDR3 DNA reads TGTGCCAGCAGCTTAGAACAGGGGGTGGTTTCACCCCTCCACTTT. It is translated as CASSLEQGVVSPLHF.